This paragraph covers one T cell receptor (beta chain) sequence. What it recognizes is unknown. This sample stems from a study of CD8+CD57+ T cells in acquired aplastic anemia. Study context: Yields of DNA that came from sorted CD4+ and CD8+ cells averaged roughly 3.2 ug.

Overall study findings and caveats: Patients had around 30 CD8+ CDR3 sequences in common with controls (the shared set).

It was genomic DNA that served as the template for profiling TCR beta VDJ and CDR3. TCRdb analysed the reads with MiXCR anew, one entry per CDR3 protein. Of approximately 81,000 distinct CDR3 sequences in the sample, approximately 46% were seen once. Germline V gene sequence: CDR1 ENHRY, CDR2 SYGVKD. This CDR3 has 15 amino acids. The ends were cut back, 4 bases at V and 7 bases at J, with 14 bases in the middle. Sample: sorted CD4+, CD8+, or CD8+CD57+ T cells (not recorded which) from PBMCs. This chain connects TRBV10-3 to TRBJ1-6; the D gene is possibly TRBD1 (6 bases). The receptor was derived from a human donor in good health, serving as a control. The CDR3 DNA is TGTGCCATCAGTGGGGCTAGCGGGGGCAATTCACCCCTCCACTTT. Protein sequence: CAISGASGGNSPLHF.